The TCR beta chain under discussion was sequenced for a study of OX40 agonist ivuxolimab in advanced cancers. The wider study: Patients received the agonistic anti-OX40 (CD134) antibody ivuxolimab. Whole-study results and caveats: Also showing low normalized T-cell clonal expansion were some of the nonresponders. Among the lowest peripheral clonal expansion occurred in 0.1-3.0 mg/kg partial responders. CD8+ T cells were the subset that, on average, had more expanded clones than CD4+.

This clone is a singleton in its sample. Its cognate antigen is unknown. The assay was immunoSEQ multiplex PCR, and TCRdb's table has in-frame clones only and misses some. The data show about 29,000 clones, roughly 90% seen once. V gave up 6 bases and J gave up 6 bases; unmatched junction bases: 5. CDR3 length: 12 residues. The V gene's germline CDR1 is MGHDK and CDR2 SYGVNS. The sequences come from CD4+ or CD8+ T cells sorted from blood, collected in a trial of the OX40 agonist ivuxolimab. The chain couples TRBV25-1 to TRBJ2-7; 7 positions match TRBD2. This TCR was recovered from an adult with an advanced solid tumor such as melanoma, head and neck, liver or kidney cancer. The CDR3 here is CASRVWGGEQYF. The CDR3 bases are TGTGCCAGCAGAGTTTGGGGGGGCGAGCAGTACTTC.